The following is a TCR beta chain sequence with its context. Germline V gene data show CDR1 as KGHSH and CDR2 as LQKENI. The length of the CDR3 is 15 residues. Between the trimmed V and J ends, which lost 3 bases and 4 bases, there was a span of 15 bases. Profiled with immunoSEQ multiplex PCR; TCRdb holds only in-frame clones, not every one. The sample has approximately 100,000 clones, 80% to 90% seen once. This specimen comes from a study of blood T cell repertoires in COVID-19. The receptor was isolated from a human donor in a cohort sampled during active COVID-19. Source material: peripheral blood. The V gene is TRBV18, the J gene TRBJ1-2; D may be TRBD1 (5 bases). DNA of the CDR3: TGTGCCAGCTCACCCGTGGAGGGGTGGGCCTATGGCTACACCTTC. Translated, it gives CASSPVEGWAYGYTF.